This TCR beta chain derives from a study of T cell responses to AZD1222 COVID-19 vaccine (dated by TCRdb to the early 2020s). With respect to the entire study: Because spike-specific TCR depth and breadth did not differ between the two schedules, AZD1222 recipients who got a second dose at roughly 4 weeks were pooled with those who got a second dose at roughly 12 weeks. Trial participants were enrolled by age into 18-55, 56-69 and 70-plus year subgroups, with around 140, 26 and 57 TCR-sequenced participants respectively. A total of 233 trial participants underwent TCR sequencing, of whom around 200 received two doses of AZD1222 and around 26 received two doses of the MenACWY control vaccine. Beyond this particular receptor, the publication reports: A significant rise in spike-specific TCR breadth and depth was observed after two AZD1222 doses relative to day 0 and relative to MenACWY recipients. The 56-69-year group was small, and its depth increase did not reach significance, likely because of low power. Only six AZD1222 recipients were SARS-CoV-2 seropositive at baseline, limiting conclusions about previously exposed vaccinees. CD4 TCRs associated with the vaccine covered the entire spike protein, and the dominant responses were in regions 160-218 and 743-854. Epitopes outside the regions mutated in the B.1.351 and B.1.1.7 variants were reportedly recognized by nearly half of the unique spike-specific TCRs. Most participants were white British and females outnumbered males, and the authors suggested that clonal diversity may have been underestimated. Because no day 14 peak-response samples were available, repertoires were characterized only after the peak T cell response.

Sample time point, as interpreted from the label and publication: baseline before first vaccination. Vaccinee samples were obtained from the UK trials COV001 and COV002, which included a single-blind randomized controlled phase 2/3 trial of AZD1222 (ChAdOx1 nCoV-19) in healthy adults. Trial participant PBMC samples were collected at day 0 and day 28 after the second dose for TCRbeta chain sequencing. The CDR3 regions of human TCRbeta chains were subjected to immunosequencing. The original pipeline was this. TCRs in the repertoires were compared against a reference library of SARS-CoV-2-specific TCRs that had been generated with the MIRA antigen-specificity platform. Breadth was defined as the fraction of unique TCRs that were SARS-CoV-2-associated. Depth was defined as the fraction of total T cells that were SARS-CoV-2-associated. Using the MIRA data, each spike-specific TCR was mapped to the spike region that the TCR reacts to and placed in a CD4 or CD8 class. Log10-transformed breadth and depth values were compared by one-way ANOVA with Sidak's multiple comparisons tests. TCRdb retrieved this table from immuneACCESS and kept in-frame rearrangements only. Not all clones are present; in checked studies, unresolved V genes account for under half, and no reason is known for the remainder. V and J calls and clone size are as listed in that table; D and trimming were resolved from the DNA. Within this sample are 150,000 to 200,000 clones, with about 89% of them counted one time only. Together, the top ten hold around 1.6% of the sample.

V is clipped by 5 bases and J by 1 base, and the sequence between their germline boundaries is 11 bases long. Reading from cysteine to phenylalanine, the CDR3 counts 14 amino acids. The read is trimmed to its CDR3 DNA, 42 bases read in frame from base 1. CDR1 and CDR2, looked up from the germline V gene (reference sequence), are LNHDA and SQIVND. With regard to this clone: There is no known antigen for this receptor. Base qualities are not recorded, but no much larger clone differs from it by a single base.

The receptor's source is an adult in good health. The chain is assembled from TRBV19 and TRBJ1-1, with no D gene named confidently. The sample here was peripheral blood, taken on day 0 of AZD1222 vaccination. The nucleotide sequence reads TGTGCCAGTAGTTCTGTTTCCGGGAACACTGAAGCTTTCTTT. This is translated as CASSSVSGNTEAFF.